The clone carrying this T cell receptor (beta chain) has just a few counts. Its antigen is not identified. Constant-region reverse primers amplified full-length variable regions, followed by semi-nested Nested Universal Primer A PCR. TCRdb redid the calling of the 5' RACE reads with MiXCR, one entry per CDR3 protein. The data show over 55,000 distinct CDR3 sequences, just under 30% seen once. Purified naive CD4+ T cells were depleted of CD25+ Tregs. Whole-study results and caveats: Tumor Tregs overlapped most with tumor, then blood, naive CD4+ cells. Whole repertoires were not studied in the larger cohort, only one V-J beta rearrangement.

Germline V CDR1 and CDR2: DFQATT, SNEGSKA (reference sequence). The CDR3 spans 12 residues. V shed 4 bases and J 9 bases; nucleotides not matched to a gene: 5. The source of this sequence is a female donor with breast cancer. The genes are TRBV20-1 and TRBJ2-1; 8 positions match TRBD1. Material for sequencing was tumor-infiltrating naive CD4+ T cells sorted from the breast tumor. The subset: naive CD4+ T cells, CD4+CD45RA+CD25-. The CDR3 reads CSATQGVGEQFF. The DNA for the CDR3 is TGCAGTGCTACACAGGGGGTAGGTGAGCAGTTCTTC.